This is a list of T cell receptor beta chains from one sample in a study of CD8+ T cells in alopecia areata. Libraries were prepared by immunoSEQ multiplex PCR; TCRdb keeps only in-frame clonotypes and omits some of them. The sample includes some 25,000 clones, around 53% of them seen just once. Sequencing was done on a sample of NKG2D-high CD8+ T cells sorted from blood. Receptor source: a human donor with alopecia areata. Both conserved end residues are part of each CDR3. The D gene is left open where the match is weak. A row's size may be missing; if present it is once, few, many or a size class.

d_call	v_call	j_call	cdr3_length	clone_size	cdr3_nt	cdr3_aa
NA	TRBV15	TRBJ2-2	13	NA	TGTGCCACCTCTTATCAAGGCACCGGGGAGCTGTTTTTT	CATSYQGTGELFF
NA	TRBV4-2	TRBJ2-1	16	NA	TGTGCCAGCAGCCAAAGGGGGCCTAGCGGCTACAATGAGCAGTTCTTC	CASSQRGPSGYNEQFF
NA	TRBV27	TRBJ2-3	17	few	TGTGCCAGCAGTTTGAACCCCCGGGGGGCCGGCACAGATACGCAGTATTTT	CASSLNPRGAGTDTQYF
NA	TRBV2	TRBJ1-2	12	few	TGTGCCAGCAGTCCCTTCGGGTATGGCTACACCTTC	CASSPFGYGYTF
NA	TRBV5-1	TRBJ2-7	16	NA	TGCGCCAGCAGCTGGAGGGGACAGATTATCTCCTACGAGCAGTACTTC	CASSWRGQIISYEQYF
TRBD2	TRBV29-1	TRBJ2-5	13	few	TGCAGCGGCGAACTAGCGGGAGGAGAGACCCAGTACTTC	CSGELAGGETQYF
TRBD1	TRBV2	TRBJ2-7	14	NA	TGTGCCAGCAGTTCCTGGACAGGGGAAGACGAGCAGTACTTC	CASSSWTGEDEQYF
TRBD2	TRBV9	TRBJ2-5	18	NA	TGTGCCAGCAGCGGGTCACAGGGACTAGCGGGAGCGGAAGAGACCCAGTACTTC	CASSGSQGLAGAEETQYF
NA	TRBV28	TRBJ1-2	10	few	TGTGCCAGCCACTATCGGGACACCCACTTC	CASHYRDTHF
NA	TRBV5-1	TRBJ2-7	12	NA	TGCGCCAGCAGCTCAGACAGCTACGAGCAGTACTTC	CASSSDSYEQYF